The T cell receptor beta chain described here comes from a study of T cells in Graves' hyperthyroidism and ophthalmopathy. In this sample, this clonotype turned up many times. CDR1 DFQATT and CDR2 SNEGSKA come from the germline V gene (reference sequence). Trimming cost V 8 bases and J 0 bases; bases outside gene matches: 18. This CDR3 is built from 18 residues. Amplified TCR beta CDR3 regions derived from RNA transcripts. Using the HTBI primer set, a first-round RT-PCR was run on the TCR CDR3. TCRdb ran MiXCR on the multiplex PCR reads and lists one entry per CDR3 protein. The data contain 110,000 to 150,000 distinct CDR3 sequences, approximately 20% of them singletons.

The chain joins TRBV20-1 to TRBJ2-1, with 8 bases aligning to TRBD2. Sequencing was performed on blood. This clonotype was sampled from a woman in her 50s with Graves' hyperthyroidism that later progressed to Graves' ophthalmopathy. The CDR3 sequence: CSPKMGLAGTGSYNEQFF. CDR3 nucleotides: TGCAGTCCGAAAATGGGGCTAGCGGGTACGGGCTCCTACAATGAGCAGTTCTTC.